This TCR beta chain stems from a study of T cells in Graves' hyperthyroidism and ophthalmopathy. Amplification of TCR beta CDR3 regions was performed using RNA transcripts as template. First-round RT-PCR targeting the TCR CDR3 was performed with the HTBI primer set. TCRdb fed the multiplex PCR reads into MiXCR, producing one record per CDR3 protein. The repertoire holds over 400,000 distinct CDR3 sequences, with 20% to 25% as singletons. On this clonotype itself: At one end, the junction sequence differs from germline, possibly due to a read error.

Input material: blood. This sequence was found in a woman in her sixties or seventies with Graves' ophthalmopathy.

CDR3 protein: CAGSLGGRPYNEQFF. The CDR3 DNA reads TGTGCCGGCAGCTTGGGCGGGAGGCCCTACAATGAGCAGTTCTTC. The chain carries TRBV7-2 and TRBJ2-1; 8 nucleotides match TRBD2. CDR3 size: 15 residues. Germline V lookup: CDR1 SGHTA, CDR2 FQGNSA. The full variable domain, its missing parts supplied by reference TRBV7-2 and TRBJ2-1, is GAGVSQSPSNKVTEKGKDVELRCDPISGHTALYWYRQSLGQGLEFLIYFQGNSAPDKSGLPSDRFSAERTGGSVSTLTIQRTQQEDSAVYLCAGSLGGRPYNEQFFGPGTRLTVL.